The sequence of this T cell receptor beta chain was determined in a study of blood T cell repertoires in COVID-19. Study-wide context: The United States, Italy and Spain supplied acute and convalescent COVID-19 samples.

As handled by the study authors: Estimation of nucleated cell counts relied on the amplification of reference gene primers. Some clones are missing from TCRdb's copy, which holds only in-frame ones; the method was immunoSEQ multiplex PCR. That table gives V, J and clone size, and the DNA gave D and trimming. The sample holds some 150,000 clones, more than 80% seen once. Per germline, CDR1 SEHNR and CDR2 FQNEAQ (reference sequence). Trimming removed 1 base from V and 6 bases from J; junction bases left unmatched: 3. This CDR3 is built from 13 residues. The TCR was taken from a man between 65 and 85 years old with acute or convalescent COVID-19. The chain recombines TRBV7-9 with TRBJ2-7; 7 bases align to TRBD1. Material for sequencing was peripheral blood. CDR3 protein: CASSLEGAGEQYF. The CDR3 coding sequence is TGTGCCAGCAGCTTAGAGGGGGCGGGCGAGCAGTACTTC. The full variable domain, with the rest looked up from reference TRBV7-9 and TRBJ2-7, is DTGVSQNPRHKITKRGQNVTFRCDPISEHNRLYWYRQTLGQGPEFLTYFQNEAQLEKSRLLSDRFSAERPKGSFSTLEIQRTEQGDSAMYLCASSLEGAGEQYFGPGTRLTVT.